The 21 T cell receptor beta chains below all came from one sample that was sequenced in a study of blood T cell repertoires in COVID-19. Assay used: immunoSEQ multiplex PCR; TCRdb lists only in-frame clones, some missing. The table shows about 480,000 clones, with approximately 90% occurring only once. The material sequenced was PBMCs or T cells enriched from blood (not recorded which). The origin of the receptors is a woman aged 40 to 50 who had recovered from COVID-19.

This rearrangement joins TRBV6-5 to TRBJ2-7; 10 nucleotides line up with TRBD2. J was trimmed by 5 bases and V by 2 bases; bases with no gene match: 3. The germline CDR1 and CDR2 sequences are MNHEY and SVGAGI. The CDR3 is 14 amino acids. DNA of the CDR3: TGTGCCAGCAGTTACGGGCTAGCGGGAGACGAGCAGTACTTC. The encoded protein is CASSYGLAGDEQYF.

The V gene is TRBV7-8, the J gene TRBJ2-5, with 9 bases aligning to TRBD2. The junction had 8 bases not matched to a gene; V was cut back by 1 base and J by 5 bases. The CDR3 sequence is 16 residues long. The germline gives CDR1 SGHVS, CDR2 FQNEAQ. The CDR3 DNA reads TGTGCCAGCAGCTTAGGAAGGAGCGGGAGGCGGGAGACCCAGTACTTC. Translating it yields CASSLGRSGRRETQYF.

The gene calls are TRBV5-1 and TRBJ2-7; TRBD2 matches at 9 bases. CDR1 is SGHRS, CDR2 YFSETQ, per germline. After removal of 1 base from V and 1 base from J, the junction contained 9 bases not matched to a gene. CDR3 length: 17 amino acids. CDR3 DNA: TGCGCCAGCAGCTTGATAGGCGGGAGGGCGTTTTCCTACGAGCAGTACTTC. It yields the protein CASSLIGGRAFSYEQYF. The full variable domain, rest sourced from reference TRBV5-1 and TRBJ2-7, is KAGVTQTPRYLIKTRGQQVTLSCSPISGHRSVSWYQQTPGQGLQFLFEYFSETQRNKGNFPGRFSGRQFSNSRSEMNVSTLELGDSALYLCASSLIGGRAFSYEQYFGPGTRLTVT.

CDR3 DNA: TGTGCCAGCAGCCTCCTGCGCTCCTACAATGAGCAGTTCTTC. Protein product: CASSLLRSYNEQFF. The gene calls are TRBV11-2 and TRBJ2-1, with no clear D. Germline V CDR1 and CDR2: SGHAT, FQNNGV. CDR3 length: 14 residues. The germline V and J ends were trimmed by 5 bases and 0 bases, with 8 bases remaining between them.

The J gene is TRBJ1-1, the V gene TRBV6-4; TRBD1 matches at 10 bases. This CDR3 is built from 15 residues. Germline V lookup: CDR1 MRHNA, CDR2 SNTAGT. J gave up 2 bases and V 6 bases, and 6 bases lay outside the gene matches. The CDR3 DNA reads TGTGCCAGCAGCCCCCGGACAGGGGGAAACACTGAAGCTTTCTTT. Its protein product is CASSPRTGGNTEAFF.

The chain couples TRBV6-2 or TRBV6-3 to TRBJ2-5, with D perhaps matching TRBD2 (6 bases). The CDR3 is 16 residues long. V lost 2 bases to trimming and J lost 1 base, with 14 bases between them. Germline V lookup: CDR1 MNHEY, CDR2 SVGEGT. The CDR3 is CASSYGVAAFQETQYF. The CDR3 DNA reads TGTGCCAGCAGTTACGGGGTAGCGGCCTTCCAAGAGACCCAGTACTTC.

The chain carries TRBV4-3 and TRBJ2-7; D not certain. V shed 0 bases and J shed 2 bases, with 14 bases lying between them. The germline gives CDR1 LGHNA, CDR2 YSLEER. This CDR3 contains 16 residues. Here the CDR3 reads CASSQDLRVGTYEQYF. The CDR3 DNA reads as TGCGCCAGCAGCCAAGATCTCCGGGTCGGAACCTACGAGCAGTACTTC.

The chain combines TRBV27 with TRBJ2-1, with D tentatively TRBD2 (5 bases). V lost 3 bases, J lost 5 bases, and 11 bases lay in between. CDR1 and CDR2 from the germline V gene are MNHEY and SMNVEV (reference sequence). The CDR3 sequence is 14 residues long. The chain's CDR3 is CASSLSQRNNEQFF. CDR3 nucleotides: TGTGCCAGCAGTTTGTCACAGCGGAACAATGAGCAGTTCTTC.

With respect to this clone: The same CDR3 is also encoded by other DNA sequences in this sample. The chain is built from TRBV18 and TRBJ1-1; D is ambiguous. Trimming took 2 bases from V and 1 from J, leaving 5 bases between them. The V gene's germline CDR1 is KGHSH and CDR2 LQKENI. This CDR3 comprises 13 residues. The CDR3 DNA is TGTGCCAGCTCACCAGGAGGGAACACTGAAGCTTTCTTT. Translating it yields CASSPGGNTEAFF.

The chain has TRBV2 and TRBJ1-5, with 9 bases matching TRBD1. The CDR3 covers 15 residues. From germline, CDR1 is SNHLY and CDR2 FYNNEI. J lost 6 bases, V lost 5 bases, and 8 bases had no gene match. The CDR3 sequence: CASSRTTGGIQPQHF. The CDR3 DNA is TGTGCCAGCAGTCGAACGACAGGGGGAATTCAGCCCCAGCATTTT.

The rearrangement uses TRBV28 and TRBJ2-7; the D is unclear. Per germline, CDR1 MDHEN and CDR2 SYDVKM. The CDR3 loop spans 16 amino acids. Trimming shortened V by 2 bases and J by 2 bases, and 16 bases separated the two germline ends. CDR3 region: CASSLIPDSGPYEQYF. CDR3 in DNA: TGTGCCAGCAGTTTAATCCCCGACTCCGGCCCCTACGAGCAGTACTTC.

This clone came up a few times. The chain is built from TRBV7-2 and TRBJ1-2; the D gene is possibly TRBD1 (6 bases). Germline-derived CDR1 and CDR2 are SGHTA and FQGNSA. The CDR3 is 17 residues long. V was pared by 5 bases and J by 1 base, with 20 bases between. CDR3 nucleotides: TGTGCCAGCAGCCATAACGTAAACCCCAGGGGTAACTATGGCTACACCTTC. It translates to CASSHNVNPRGNYGYTF.

This chain links TRBV6-5 with TRBJ1-1, with 8 bases fitting TRBD1. CDR3 length: 15 residues. Germline CDR1 and CDR2: MNHEY and SVGAGI. J lost 7 bases, V lost 0 bases, and 7 bases had no gene match. CDR3 loop: CASSYSDRVGGEAFF. As DNA, the CDR3 is TGTGCCAGCAGTTACTCGGACAGGGTTGGGGGTGAAGCTTTCTTT.

The CDR3 nucleotides read TGCGCCAGCAGCTTGTTTGTCCCCACAGGGGGAGGAGGAAGCTATGAGCAGTTCTTC. The encoded protein is CASSLFVPTGGGGSYEQFF. This chain links TRBV5-1 with TRBJ2-1; 8 nucleotides match TRBD1. The V gene's germline CDR1 is SGHRS and CDR2 YFSETQ. V was clipped by 1 base and J by 8 bases; unmatched bases: 20. This CDR3 comprises 19 residues. The full variable domain, rest sourced from reference TRBV5-1 and TRBJ2-1, is KAGVTQTPRYLIKTRGQQVTLSCSPISGHRSVSWYQQTPGQGLQFLFEYFSETQRNKGNFPGRFSGRQFSNSRSEMNVSTLELGDSALYLCASSLFVPTGGGGSYEQFFGPGTRLTVL.

The V call is TRBV7-2, the J call TRBJ1-4; weak D call: TRBD1 (5 bases). CDR1 SGHTA and CDR2 FQGNSA come from the germline V gene. The CDR3 extends over 14 amino acids. V dropped 1 base and J dropped 5 bases, with 8 bases sitting between them. The CDR3 region is CASSLGQQNEKLFF. For the CDR3, the DNA is TGTGCCAGCAGCTTAGGACAGCAAAATGAAAAACTGTTTTTT.

The rearrangement uses TRBV24-1 and TRBJ1-2; perhaps TRBD1 as D (6 bases). V lost 3 bases and J 7 bases, leaving 14 bases between the germline ends. This CDR3 spans 14 amino acids. Germline CDR1 and CDR2: KGHDR and SFDVKD. The CDR3 protein is CATSDPATGGGYTF. CDR3 coding DNA: TGTGCCACCAGTGATCCGGCGACAGGTGGTGGCTACACCTTC.

The V call is TRBV6-1, the J call TRBJ1-1; no clear D gene. The germline V gene has CDR1 MNHNS and CDR2 SASEGT. V was clipped by 0 bases and J by 1 base, with 9 bases between them. The CDR3 sequence is 15 residues long. CDR3 sequence (DNA): TGTGCCAGCAGTGAAGCGCCGAGGGCGAACACTGAAGCTTTCTTT. It specifies CASSEAPRANTEAFF.

J is TRBJ2-7 and V is TRBV4-3, with TRBD2 matching 7 bases. CDR1 is LGHNA, CDR2 YSLEER, per germline. Unmatched junction bases numbered 9, after V lost 2 bases and J lost 5 bases. The CDR3 has 15 amino acids. CDR3 in DNA: TGCGCCAGCAGCCAATTTTTCCCGGGAGGCCACGAGCAGTACTTC. This codes for CASSQFFPGGHEQYF.

This rearrangement joins TRBV19 to TRBJ2-1; possible D gene TRBD2, 5 bases. The germline gives CDR1 LNHDA, CDR2 SQIVND (reference sequence). The germline V and J ends were trimmed by 5 bases and 6 bases, with 23 bases remaining between them. The CDR3 is 17 amino acids. The CDR3, as DNA: TGTGCCAGTAGTCTACGCGGGTCCACCGCGGGCGCCAATGAGCAGTTCTTC. It codes for CASSLRGSTAGANEQFF.

The V and J genes are TRBV13 and TRBJ2-1, with 7 bases aligning to TRBD2. The germline CDR1 and CDR2 sequences are PRHDT and FYEKMQ (reference sequence). This CDR3 has 15 residues. J lost 8 bases, V lost 6 bases, and 13 bases had no gene match. The CDR3 region is CASSQPGRPNDEQFF. DNA for the CDR3: TGTGCCAGCAGTCAGCCCGGGAGGCCTAACGATGAGCAGTTCTTC.

V is TRBV5-4 and J is TRBJ2-4; D might be TRBD2 (5 bases). The CDR3 has 16 residues. With 0 bases removed from V and 8 bases from J, the gap between germline ends came to 18 bases. In germline, CDR1 is SGHNT, CDR2 YYREEE (reference sequence). In nucleotides, the CDR3 is TGTGCCAGCAGCTTGGCAGACGGGATGTACTCGGACATTCAGTACTTC. Amino acids: CASSLADGMYSDIQYF. Full variable domain (missing parts from reference TRBV5-4 and TRBJ2-4): ETGVTQSPTHLIKTRGQQVTLRCSSQSGHNTVSWYQQALGQGPQFIFQYYREEENGRGNFPPRFSGLQFPNYSSELNVNALELDDSALYLCASSLADGMYSDIQYFGAGTRLSVL.